This T cell receptor (beta chain) was profiled in a study of blood T cell repertoires in COVID-19. At the level of the study: Sources were T cells, B-cell-depleted T cells, or PBMCs; the material itself was cDNA or gDNA.

Original handling: Amplification from reference gene primers served as the basis for estimated nucleated cell counts. Some clones are missing from TCRdb's copy, which holds only in-frame ones; the method was immunoSEQ multiplex PCR. For V, J and clone size, that table is used; D and trimming come from the DNA. The table shows about 260,000 clones, with about 88% occurring only once. Self-reported history from a screening survey and questionnaire set each donor's cohort. V was cut by 2 bases and J by 0 bases, with 11 bases left in between. The germline V gene encodes CDR1 KGHSH and CDR2 LQKENI. The length of the CDR3 is 17 residues.

This rearrangement joins TRBV18 to TRBJ2-6, with D maybe TRBD2 (5 bases). The sequence was collected from a woman aged 45-65 years who had recovered from COVID-19. The source material was PBMCs or T cells enriched from blood (not recorded which). Here the CDR3 DNA reads TGTGCCAGCTCACCAGTGAGGGTGTACTCTGGGGCCAACGTCCTGACTTTC. As protein: CASSPVRVYSGANVLTF.